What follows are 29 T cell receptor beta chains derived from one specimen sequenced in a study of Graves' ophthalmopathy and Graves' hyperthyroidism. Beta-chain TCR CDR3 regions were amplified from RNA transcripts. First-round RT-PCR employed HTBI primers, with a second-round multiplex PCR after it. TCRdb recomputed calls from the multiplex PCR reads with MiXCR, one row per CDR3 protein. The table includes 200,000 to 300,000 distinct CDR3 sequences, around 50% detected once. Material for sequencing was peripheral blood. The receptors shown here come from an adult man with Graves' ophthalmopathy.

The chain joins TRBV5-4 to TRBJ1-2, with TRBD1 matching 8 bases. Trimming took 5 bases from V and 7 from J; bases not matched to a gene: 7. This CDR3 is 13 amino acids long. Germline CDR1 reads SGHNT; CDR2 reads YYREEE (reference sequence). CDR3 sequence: CASRWTGKAGYTF. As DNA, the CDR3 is TGTGCCAGCAGGTGGACAGGGAAGGCTGGCTACACCTTC.

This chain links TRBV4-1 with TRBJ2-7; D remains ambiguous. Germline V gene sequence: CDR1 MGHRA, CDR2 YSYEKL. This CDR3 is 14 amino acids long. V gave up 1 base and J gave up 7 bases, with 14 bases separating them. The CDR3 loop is CASSQAHPSWEQYF. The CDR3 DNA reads TGCGCCAGCAGCCAAGCCCACCCCTCTTGGGAGCAGTACTTC.

DNA of the CDR3: TGTGCCAGCAGCTTGTTGAGTCCGACGGCTTGGGGGAGCTCTGGAAACACCATATATTTT. Translation: CASSLLSPTAWGSSGNTIYF. The chain uses TRBV7-9 and TRBJ1-3; weak D call: TRBD1 (5 bases). V lost 3 bases, J lost 0 bases, and 24 bases lay in between. The CDR3 sequence is 20 residues long. The germline V gene has CDR1 SEHNR and CDR2 FQNEAQ (reference sequence).

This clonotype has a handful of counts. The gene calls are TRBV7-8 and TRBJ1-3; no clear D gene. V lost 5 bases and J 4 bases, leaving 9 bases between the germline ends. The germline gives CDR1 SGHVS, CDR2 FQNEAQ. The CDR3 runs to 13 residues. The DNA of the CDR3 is TGTGCCAGCAGCGGAGGTCAGGGAAACACCATATATTTT. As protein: CASSGGQGNTIYF.

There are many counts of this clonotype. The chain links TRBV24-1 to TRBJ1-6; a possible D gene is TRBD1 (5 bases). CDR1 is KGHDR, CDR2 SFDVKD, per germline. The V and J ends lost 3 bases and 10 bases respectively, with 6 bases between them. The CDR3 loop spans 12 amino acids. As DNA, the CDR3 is TGTGCCACCAGTGATCAGGGATCACCCCTCCACTTT. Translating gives CATSDQGSPLHF.

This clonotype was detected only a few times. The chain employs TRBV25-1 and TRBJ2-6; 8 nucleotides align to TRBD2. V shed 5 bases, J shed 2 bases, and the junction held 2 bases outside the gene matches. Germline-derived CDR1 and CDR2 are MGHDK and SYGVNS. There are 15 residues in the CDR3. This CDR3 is CASSRGGAGANVLTF. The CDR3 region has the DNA TGTGCCAGCAGTCGGGGGGGTGCTGGGGCCAACGTCCTGACTTTC.

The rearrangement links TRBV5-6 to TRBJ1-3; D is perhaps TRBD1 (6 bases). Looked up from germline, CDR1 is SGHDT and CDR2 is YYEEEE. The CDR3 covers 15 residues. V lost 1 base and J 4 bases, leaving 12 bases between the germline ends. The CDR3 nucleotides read TGTGCCAGCAGCTTGTGGGGGGCTTCGGGAAACACCATATATTTT. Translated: CASSLWGASGNTIYF.

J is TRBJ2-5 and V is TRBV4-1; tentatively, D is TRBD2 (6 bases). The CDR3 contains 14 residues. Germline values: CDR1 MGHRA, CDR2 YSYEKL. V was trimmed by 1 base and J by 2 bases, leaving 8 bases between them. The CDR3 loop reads CASSQGGVQETQYF. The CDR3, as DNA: TGCGCCAGCAGCCAAGGGGGGGTACAAGAGACCCAGTACTTC.

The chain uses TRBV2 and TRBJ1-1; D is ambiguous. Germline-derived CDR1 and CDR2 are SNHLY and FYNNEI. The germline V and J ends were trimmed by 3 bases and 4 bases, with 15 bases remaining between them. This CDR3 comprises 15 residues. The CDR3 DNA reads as TGTGCCAGCAGTGATGGTCGGGATCTCGTCACTGAAGCTTTCTTT. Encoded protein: CASSDGRDLVTEAFF.

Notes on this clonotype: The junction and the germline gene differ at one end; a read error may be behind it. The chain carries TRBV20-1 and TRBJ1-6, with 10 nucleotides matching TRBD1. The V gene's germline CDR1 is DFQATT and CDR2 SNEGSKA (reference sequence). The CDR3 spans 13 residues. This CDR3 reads CGAPGQGNSPLHF. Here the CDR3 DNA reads TGCGGTGCCCCGGGACAGGGGAATTCACCCCTCCACTTT.

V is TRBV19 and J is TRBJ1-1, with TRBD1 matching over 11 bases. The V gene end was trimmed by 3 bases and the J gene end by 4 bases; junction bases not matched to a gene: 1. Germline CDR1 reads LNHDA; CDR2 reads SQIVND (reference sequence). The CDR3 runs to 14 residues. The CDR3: CASSIGTGGTEAFF. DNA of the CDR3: TGTGCCAGTAGTATCGGGACAGGGGGCACTGAAGCTTTCTTT.

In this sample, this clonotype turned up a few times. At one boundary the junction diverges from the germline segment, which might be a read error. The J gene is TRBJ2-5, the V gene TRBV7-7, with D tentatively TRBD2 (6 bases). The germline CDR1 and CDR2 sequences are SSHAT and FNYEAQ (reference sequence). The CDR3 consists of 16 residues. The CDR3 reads CASSFRTPRRGETQYF. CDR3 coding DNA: TGTGCTAGCAGCTTTAGAACTCCCCGGAGGGGAGAGACCCAGTACTTC.

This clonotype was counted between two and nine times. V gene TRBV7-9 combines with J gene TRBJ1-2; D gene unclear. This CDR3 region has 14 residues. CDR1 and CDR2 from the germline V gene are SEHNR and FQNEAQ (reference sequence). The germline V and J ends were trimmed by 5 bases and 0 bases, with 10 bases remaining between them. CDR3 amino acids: CASSRDGSNYGYTF. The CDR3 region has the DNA TGTGCCAGCAGCCGCGACGGATCTAACTATGGCTACACCTTC.

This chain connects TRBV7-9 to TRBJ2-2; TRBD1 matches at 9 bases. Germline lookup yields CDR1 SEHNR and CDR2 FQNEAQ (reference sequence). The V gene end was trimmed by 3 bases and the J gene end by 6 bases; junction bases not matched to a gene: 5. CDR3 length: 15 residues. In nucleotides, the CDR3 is TGTGCCAGCAGCTTCAGGACAGGGGAAGCCGGGGAGCTGTTTTTT. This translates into CASSFRTGEAGELFF.

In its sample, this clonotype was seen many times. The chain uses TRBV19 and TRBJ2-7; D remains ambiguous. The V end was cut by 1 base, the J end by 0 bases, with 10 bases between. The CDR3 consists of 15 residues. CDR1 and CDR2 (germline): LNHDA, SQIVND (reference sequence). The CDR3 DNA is TGTGCCAGTAGTATAGCGCCAGTGAGCTCCTACGAGCAGTACTTC. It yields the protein CASSIAPVSSYEQYF.

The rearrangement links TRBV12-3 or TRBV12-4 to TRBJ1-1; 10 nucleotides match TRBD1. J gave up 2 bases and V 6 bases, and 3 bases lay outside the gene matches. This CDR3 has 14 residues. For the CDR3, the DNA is TGTGCCAGCAGCGGGACAGGGGATAACACTGAAGCTTTCTTT. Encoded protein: CASSGTGDNTEAFF.

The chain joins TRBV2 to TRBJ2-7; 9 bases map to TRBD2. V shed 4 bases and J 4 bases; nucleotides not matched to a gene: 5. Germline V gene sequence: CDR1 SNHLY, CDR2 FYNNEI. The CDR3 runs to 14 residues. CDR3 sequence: CASSVASGTYEQYF. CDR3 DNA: TGTGCCAGCAGTGTGGCTAGCGGGACATACGAGCAGTACTTC. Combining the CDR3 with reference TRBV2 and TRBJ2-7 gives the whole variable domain EPEVTQTPSHQVTQMGQEVILRCVPISNHLYFYWYRQILGQKVEFLVSFYNNEISEKSEIFDDQFSVERPDGSNFTLKIRSTKLEDSAMYFCASSVASGTYEQYFGPGTRLTVT.

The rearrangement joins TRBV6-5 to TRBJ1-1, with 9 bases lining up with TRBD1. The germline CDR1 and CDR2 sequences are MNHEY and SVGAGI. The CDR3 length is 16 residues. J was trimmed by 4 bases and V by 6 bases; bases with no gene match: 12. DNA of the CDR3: TGTGCCAGCAGCTCGGGACAGGGCAGGGGAAGCACTGAAGCTTTCTTT. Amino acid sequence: CASSSGQGRGSTEAFF.

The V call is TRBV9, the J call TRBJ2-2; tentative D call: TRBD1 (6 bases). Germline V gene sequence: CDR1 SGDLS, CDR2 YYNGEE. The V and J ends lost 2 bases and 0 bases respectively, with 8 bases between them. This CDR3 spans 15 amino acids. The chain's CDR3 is CASSVDSANTGELFF. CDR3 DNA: TGTGCCAGCAGCGTGGACAGTGCGAACACCGGGGAGCTGTTTTTT.

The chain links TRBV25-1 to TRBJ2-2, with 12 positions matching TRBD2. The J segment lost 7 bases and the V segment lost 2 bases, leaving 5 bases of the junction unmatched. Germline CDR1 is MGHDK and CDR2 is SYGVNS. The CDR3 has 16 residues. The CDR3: CASSELAGGPGGELFF. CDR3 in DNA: TGTGCCAGCAGTGAACTAGCGGGAGGGCCTGGCGGGGAGCTGTTTTTT.

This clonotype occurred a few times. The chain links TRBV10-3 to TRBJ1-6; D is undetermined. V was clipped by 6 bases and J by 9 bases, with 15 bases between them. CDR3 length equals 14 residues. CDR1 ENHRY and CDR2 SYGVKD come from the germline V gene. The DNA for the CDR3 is TGTGCCATCAGCAGGACGGAACTCGGTTCACCCCTCCACTTT. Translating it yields CAISRTELGSPLHF.

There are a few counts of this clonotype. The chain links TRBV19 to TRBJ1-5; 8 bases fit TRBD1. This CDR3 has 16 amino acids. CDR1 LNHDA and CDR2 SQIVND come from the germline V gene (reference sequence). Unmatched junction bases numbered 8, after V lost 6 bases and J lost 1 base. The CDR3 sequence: CASSPSGGISNQPQHF. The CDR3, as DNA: TGTGCCAGTAGCCCGTCAGGGGGCATCAGCAATCAGCCCCAGCATTTT. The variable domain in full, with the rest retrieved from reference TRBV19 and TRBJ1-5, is DGGITQSPKYLFRKEGQNVTLSCEQNLNHDAMYWYRQDPGQGLRLIYYSQIVNDFQKGDIAEGYSVSREKKESFPLTVTSAQKNPTAFYLCASSPSGGISNQPQHFGDGTRLSIL.

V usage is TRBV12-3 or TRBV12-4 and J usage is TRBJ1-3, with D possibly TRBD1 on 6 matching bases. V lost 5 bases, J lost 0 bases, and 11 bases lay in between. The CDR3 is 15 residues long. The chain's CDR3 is CASSPGQSSGNTIYF. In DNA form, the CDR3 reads TGTGCCAGCAGTCCTGGACAGAGCTCTGGAAACACCATATATTTT.

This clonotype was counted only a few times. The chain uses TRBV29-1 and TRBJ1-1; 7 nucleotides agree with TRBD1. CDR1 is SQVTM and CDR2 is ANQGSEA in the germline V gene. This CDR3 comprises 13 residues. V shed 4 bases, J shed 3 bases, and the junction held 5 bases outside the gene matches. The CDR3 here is CSVGRDRDTEAFF. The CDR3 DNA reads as TGCAGCGTTGGGAGGGACAGAGACACTGAAGCTTTCTTT. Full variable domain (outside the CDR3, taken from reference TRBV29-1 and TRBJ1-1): SAVISQKPSRDICQRGTSLTIQCQVDSQVTMMFWYRQQPGQSLTLIATANQGSEATYESGFVIDKFPISRPNLTFSTLTVSNMSPEDSSIYLCSVGRDRDTEAFFGQGTRLTVV.

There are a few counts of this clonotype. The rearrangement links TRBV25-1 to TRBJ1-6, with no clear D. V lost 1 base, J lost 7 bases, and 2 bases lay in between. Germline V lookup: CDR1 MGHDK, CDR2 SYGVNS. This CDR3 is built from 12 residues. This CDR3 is CASSEFNSPLHF. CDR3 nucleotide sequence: TGTGCCAGCAGTGAATTCAATTCACCCCTCCACTTT.

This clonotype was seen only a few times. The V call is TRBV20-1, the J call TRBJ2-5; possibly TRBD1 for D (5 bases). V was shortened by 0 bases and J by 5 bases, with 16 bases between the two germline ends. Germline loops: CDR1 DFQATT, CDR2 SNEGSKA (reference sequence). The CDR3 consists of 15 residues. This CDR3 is CSARDGRVLGETQYF. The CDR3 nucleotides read TGCAGTGCTAGAGATGGCAGGGTCCTAGGGGAGACCCAGTACTTC.

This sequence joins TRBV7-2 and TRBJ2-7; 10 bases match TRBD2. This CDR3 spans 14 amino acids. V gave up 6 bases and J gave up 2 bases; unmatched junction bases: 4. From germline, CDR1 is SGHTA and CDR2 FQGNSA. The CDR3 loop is CASRSSGGAYEQYF. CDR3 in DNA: TGTGCCAGCAGATCAAGCGGGGGGGCCTACGAGCAGTACTTC.

Here the CDR3 reads CASSPYYEQYF. The DNA for the CDR3 is TGTGCCAGCAGTCCATATTACGAGCAGTACTTC. This chain uses TRBV28 with TRBJ2-7; D remains ambiguous. V was shortened by 5 bases and J by 4 bases, with 6 bases between the two germline ends. The CDR3 has 11 amino acids. The germline V gene encodes CDR1 MDHEN and CDR2 SYDVKM.

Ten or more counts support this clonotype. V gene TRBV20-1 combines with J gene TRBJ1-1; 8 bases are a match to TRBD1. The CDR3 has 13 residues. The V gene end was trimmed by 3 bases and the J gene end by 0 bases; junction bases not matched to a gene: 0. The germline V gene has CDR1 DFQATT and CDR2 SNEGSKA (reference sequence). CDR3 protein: CSARGQVNTEAFF. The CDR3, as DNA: TGCAGTGCTAGGGGACAGGTGAACACTGAAGCTTTCTTT.